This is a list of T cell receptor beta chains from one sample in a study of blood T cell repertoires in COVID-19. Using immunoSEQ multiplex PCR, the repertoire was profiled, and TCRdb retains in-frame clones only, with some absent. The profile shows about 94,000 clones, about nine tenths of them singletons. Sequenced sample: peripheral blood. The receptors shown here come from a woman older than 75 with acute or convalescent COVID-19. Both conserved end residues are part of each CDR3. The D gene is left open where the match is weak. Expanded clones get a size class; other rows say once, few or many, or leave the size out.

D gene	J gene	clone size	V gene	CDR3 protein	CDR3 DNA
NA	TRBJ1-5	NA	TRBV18	CASSPERPRGNQPQHF	TGTGCCAGCTCACCAGAGAGGCCGCGGGGCAATCAGCCCCAGCATTTT
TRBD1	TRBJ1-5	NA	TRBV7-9	CASSSTGPPQHF	TGTGCCAGCAGCTCGACAGGGCCGCCCCAGCATTTT
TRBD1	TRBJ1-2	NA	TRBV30	CAWMGTGGDGYTF	TGTGCCTGGATGGGGACAGGGGGCGATGGCTACACCTTC
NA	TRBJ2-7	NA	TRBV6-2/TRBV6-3	CASSYGAGPYEQYF	TGTGCCAGCAGTTACGGGGCAGGTCCCTACGAGCAGTACTTC
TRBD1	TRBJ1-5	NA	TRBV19	CASTGQAGIVNQPQHF	TGTGCCTCGACAGGACAGGCGGGAATAGTGAATCAGCCCCAGCATTTT
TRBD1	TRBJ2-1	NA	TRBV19	CASSTSGQGAIEQFF	TGTGCCAGTAGTACCTCGGGACAGGGGGCCATTGAGCAGTTCTTC
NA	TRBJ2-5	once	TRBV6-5	CASRRKVEETQYF	TGTGCCAGCAGACGAAAGGTGGAGGAGACCCAGTACTTC
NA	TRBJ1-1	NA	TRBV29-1	CSVLGAEAFF	TGCAGCGTTTTAGGGGCTGAAGCTTTCTTT
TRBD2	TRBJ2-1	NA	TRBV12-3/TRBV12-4	CASSPRTSEQFF	TGTGCCAGCAGCCCCCGGACTAGCGAGCAGTTCTTC
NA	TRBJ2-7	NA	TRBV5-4	CASSSRGMGYEQYF	TGTGCCAGCAGCTCGCGGGGCATGGGTTACGAGCAGTACTTC
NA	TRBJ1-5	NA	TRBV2	CASSEGVRNQPQHF	TGTGCCAGCAGTGAAGGGGTGAGGAATCAGCCCCAGCATTTT
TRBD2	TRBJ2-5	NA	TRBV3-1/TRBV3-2	CASSLSGRKETQYF	TGTGCCAGCAGCCTTAGCGGGAGAAAAGAGACCCAGTACTTC
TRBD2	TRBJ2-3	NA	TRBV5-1	CASSLGTSSPDTQYF	TGCGCCAGCAGCTTGGGGACTAGTTCGCCAGATACGCAGTATTTT
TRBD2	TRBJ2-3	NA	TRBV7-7	CASSLGLGVIDTQYF	TGTGCTAGCAGCTTAGGACTAGGGGTGATAGATACGCAGTATTTT
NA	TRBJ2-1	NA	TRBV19	CASSIYQGSYNEQFF	TGTGCCAGTAGTATTTATCAGGGTTCCTACAATGAGCAGTTCTTC
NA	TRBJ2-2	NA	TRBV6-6	CASSPSLGRNTGELFF	TGTGCCAGCAGTCCCTCCCTTGGGAGGAACACCGGGGAGCTGTTTTTT
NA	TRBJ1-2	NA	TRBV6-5	CASSYTGTNNYGYTF	TGTGCCAGCAGTTACACAGGGACGAATAACTATGGCTACACCTTC
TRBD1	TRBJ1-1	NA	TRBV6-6	CASSNQDRGVGTEAFF	TGTGCCAGCAGCAACCAGGACAGGGGGGTGGGCACTGAAGCTTTCTTT
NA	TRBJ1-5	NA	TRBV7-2	CASSLGAVYQPQHF	TGTGCCAGCAGCTTAGGGGCAGTTTATCAGCCCCAGCATTTT
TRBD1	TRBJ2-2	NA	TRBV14	CASSQDIWIGTGLSELFF	TGTGCCAGCAGCCAAGATATTTGGATAGGGACAGGACTCTCAGAGCTGTTTTTT
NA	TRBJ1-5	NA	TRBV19	CASTTREGKDQPQHF	TGTGCCAGTACCACCCGGGAGGGCAAGGATCAGCCCCAGCATTTT
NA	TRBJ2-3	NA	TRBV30	CAWETSSTDTQYF	TGTGCCTGGGAGACTAGTTCCACAGATACGCAGTATTTT
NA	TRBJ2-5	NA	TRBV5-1	CASSLAGQQETQYF	TGCGCCAGCAGCTTGGCCGGACAGCAAGAGACCCAGTACTTC
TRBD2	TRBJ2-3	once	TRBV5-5	CASSQLAGRLTDTQYF	TGTGCCAGCAGCCAATTAGCGGGAAGGTTGACAGATACGCAGTATTTT
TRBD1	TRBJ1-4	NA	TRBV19	CATKPGQGSNEKLFF	TGTGCCACGAAACCGGGACAGGGATCTAATGAAAAACTGTTTTTT